A single sample gave rise to the 19 T cell receptor beta chains below, sequenced in a study of cytomegalovirus exposure and HLA in healthy donors (dated by TCRdb to about 2017). The library was generated by the immunoSEQ multiplex PCR assay. For the multiplex PCR, a mixture combining 60 forward primers for TCR Vbeta segments and 13 reverse primers for TCR Jbeta segments was used. What TCRdb holds here is the immuneACCESS table cut down to in-frame rearrangements. Part of the clones is not present; checked against another copy, under half of the missing clones reflect an unresolved V gene, and the others are unexplained. The sample has approximately 120,000 clones on record. Of the sample, about 2.2% falls within the top ten clones. The sample taken for sequencing was PBMCs. Source of these receptors: a man aged 35 to 55 in good health and CMV-seronegative.

The chain recombines TRBV11-3 with TRBJ2-5; D possibly corresponds to TRBD2 (6 bases). The CDR3 is made up of 16 amino acids. Trimming cost V 5 bases and J 4 bases, with 20 bases left between them. In germline, CDR1 is SGHNT, CDR2 YENEEA. Written as DNA, the CDR3 is TGTGCCAGCAGCCCCCCAGGTACGGGGAGGCGAGAGACCCAGTACTTC. It encodes CASSPPGTGRRETQYF.

V gene TRBV6-6 combines with J gene TRBJ2-1, with D uncertain. The V end lost 2 bases, the J end lost 8 bases, and 10 bases lay between the germline ends. Germline V gene data show CDR1 as MNHNY and CDR2 as SVGAGI (reference sequence). This CDR3 has 13 residues. CDR3 DNA: TGTGCCAGCAGTTACGGTTCGGTTTATGAGCAGTTCTTC. Translation: CASSYGSVYEQFF.

The J gene is TRBJ2-7, the V gene TRBV7-9, with D perhaps matching TRBD2 (6 bases). Trimming took 6 bases from V and 7 from J, leaving 19 bases between them. CDR3 length: 14 amino acids. The germline gives CDR1 SEHNR, CDR2 FQNEAQ (reference sequence). DNA of the CDR3: TGTGCCAGCAGTAGTGGGCGGGACCTCGGGGAGCAGTACTTC. It codes for CASSSGRDLGEQYF.

The V and J genes are TRBV5-8 and TRBJ2-7, with D perhaps TRBD1 (5 bases). Germline V gene data show CDR1 as SGHTS and CDR2 as YDEGEE. V lost 4 bases and J lost 3, with 14 bases in between. CDR3 length: 14 residues. CDR3 in DNA: TGTGCCAGCAGCCAATTGGGGCTAGACTACGAGCAGTACTTC. Its translation is CASSQLGLDYEQYF.

The V gene is TRBV25-1, the J gene TRBJ2-7; 9 nucleotides match TRBD1. Germline values: CDR1 MGHDK, CDR2 SYGVNS. Trimming took 6 bases from V and 3 from J; bases not matched to a gene: 6. This CDR3 comprises 14 residues. This CDR3 reads CASSPGTGNYEQYF. The CDR3 nucleotides read TGTGCCAGCAGCCCCGGGACAGGGAACTACGAGCAGTACTTC.

The chain employs TRBV5-1 and TRBJ2-3, with a weak D call TRBD2 (5 bases). This CDR3 has 16 residues. V lost 2 bases and J lost 1, with 14 bases in between. From germline, CDR1 is SGHRS and CDR2 YFSETQ. The CDR3 reads CASSFLGPEGTDTQYF. Here the CDR3 DNA reads TGCGCCAGCAGCTTCCTCGGCCCGGAGGGCACAGATACGCAGTATTTT.

The rearrangement links TRBV10-3 to TRBJ2-3, with a tentative D call TRBD2 (6 bases). Trimming took off 3 bases at V and 10 bases at J, with 14 bases between the two ends. The germline CDR1 and CDR2 sequences are ENHRY and SYGVKD. The CDR3 consists of 13 residues. The CDR3 region is CAISEEDYSAQYF. CDR3 nucleotides: TGTGCCATCAGTGAAGAGGACTACTCCGCGCAGTATTTT.

J is TRBJ1-1 and V is TRBV11-3; 8 bases align to TRBD1. V shed 1 base, J shed 1 base, and the junction held 2 bases outside the gene matches. CDR3 length equals 15 residues. Germline assignment: CDR1 SGHNT and CDR2 YENEEA. CDR3 loop: CASSLGGQGNTEAFF. The CDR3, as DNA: TGTGCCAGCAGCTTAGGTGGACAGGGGAACACTGAAGCTTTCTTT.

The gene calls are TRBV7-6 and TRBJ2-7; 9 bases align to TRBD1. The CDR3 is 16 residues long. The germline gives CDR1 SGHVS, CDR2 FNYEAQ. Losses at the gene ends were 3 bases for V and 0 bases for J; bases not matched to a gene: 6. CDR3 residues: CASSFGTGGSSYEQYF. DNA for the CDR3: TGTGCCAGCAGCTTTGGCACAGGGGGCAGCTCCTACGAGCAGTACTTC. Based on the CDR3 plus reference TRBV7-6 and TRBJ2-7, the full variable domain is GAGVSQSPRYKVTKRGQDVALRCDPISGHVSLYWYRQALGQGPEFLTYFNYEAQQDKSGLPNDRFSAERPEGSISTLTIQRTEQRDSAMYRCASSFGTGGSSYEQYFGPGTRLTVT.

The chain has TRBV11-2 and TRBJ1-6, with D perhaps matching TRBD1 (5 bases). V was pared by 1 base and J by 8 bases, with 12 bases between. CDR3 length equals 15 residues. CDR1 SGHAT and CDR2 FQNNGV come from the germline V gene. CDR3 amino acids: CASSLGGTGDSPLHF. CDR3 in DNA: TGTGCCAGCAGCTTAGGAGGGACTGGCGATTCACCCCTCCACTTT.

This chain uses TRBV30 with TRBJ1-5; perhaps TRBD1 as D (6 bases). Deletions cut 0 bases from V and 7 bases from J, with 13 bases between. This CDR3 has 14 residues. Germline lookup yields CDR1 GTSNPN and CDR2 SVGIG (reference sequence). The CDR3 coding sequence is TGTGCCTGGAGTGTTGCCAGGGGACAACAGCCCCAGCATTTT. Residues: CAWSVARGQQPQHF. Combining the CDR3 with reference TRBV30 and TRBJ1-5 gives the whole variable domain SQTIHQWPATLVQPVGSPLSLECTVEGTSNPNLYWYRQAAGRGLQLLFYSVGIGQISSEVPQNLSASRPQDRQFILSSKKLLLSDSGFYLCAWSVARGQQPQHFGDGTRLSIL.

CDR3 sequence reads: CASTRTRSNQPQHF. DNA for the CDR3: TGTGCCAGTACCCGAACCCGGAGCAATCAGCCCCAGCATTTT. This chain uses TRBV19 with TRBJ1-5; D is uncertain. The length of the CDR3 is 14 residues. The V gene lost 7 bases and the J gene lost 1 base, with 11 bases spanning the gap. The germline gives CDR1 LNHDA, CDR2 SQIVND (reference sequence).

V and J are TRBV7-9 and TRBJ2-7; a possible D gene is TRBD1 (5 bases). The ends were cut back, 5 bases at V and 2 bases at J, with 10 bases in the middle. CDR3 length equals 13 residues. In germline, CDR1 is SEHNR, CDR2 FQNEAQ (reference sequence). CDR3 bases: TGTGCCAGCAGCAACTCAGGGCCCTACGAGCAGTACTTC. Amino acid sequence: CASSNSGPYEQYF.

CDR3 protein: CAISDLGQGSTEAFF. The CDR3 nucleotides read TGTGCCATCAGCGACTTAGGACAGGGGAGCACTGAAGCTTTCTTT. The chain couples TRBV10-3 to TRBJ1-1; the match to TRBD1 covers 9 bases. The CDR3 runs 15 residues. The V gene end was trimmed by 6 bases and the J gene end by 4 bases; junction bases not matched to a gene: 9. CDR1 ENHRY and CDR2 SYGVKD come from the germline V gene.

V and J are TRBV29-1 and TRBJ2-5, with 12 nucleotides matching TRBD1. The V segment lost 6 bases and the J segment 5 bases; nucleotides outside the gene matches: 7. Germline V gene lookup returns CDR1 SQVTM and CDR2 ANQGSEA. The CDR3 runs to 14 residues. CDR3 protein: CSVGRDRGRETQYF. The DNA of the CDR3 is TGCAGCGTGGGCCGGGACAGGGGGCGGGAGACCCAGTACTTC.

As to this clone: The sample carries other DNA sequences with the same CDR3. V is TRBV4-2 and J is TRBJ2-7; the D gene is possibly TRBD2 (6 bases). The germline gives CDR1 LGHNA, CDR2 YNFKEQ. With 10 bases removed from V and 3 bases from J, the gap between germline ends came to 16 bases. This CDR3 is 13 amino acids long. As DNA, the CDR3 is TGTGCCACTCCCTCGGGAGTTGGCTACGAGCAGTACTTC. It encodes CATPSGVGYEQYF.

This sequence joins TRBV11-2 and TRBJ2-5, with 9 bases identical to TRBD2. The J call is uncertain, as TRBJ2-7 better fits the DNA end. Germline CDR1 and CDR2: SGHAT and FQNNGV. This CDR3 has 15 amino acids. CDR3 sequence (DNA): TGTGCCAGCAGCCCATTGTCTAGCGGGGTATACGAGCAGTACTTC. Protein: CASSPLSSGVYEQYF.

This chain uses TRBV10-3 with TRBJ1-2; 7 bases match TRBD1. V was pared by 4 bases and J by 5 bases, with 4 bases of the junction left unmatched. The CDR3 runs to 13 residues. Germline loops: CDR1 ENHRY, CDR2 SYGVKD. CDR3 sequence: CAISGRGQYGYTF. CDR3 DNA sequence: TGTGCCATCAGTGGAAGGGGGCAATATGGCTACACCTTC.

The J gene is TRBJ1-2, the V gene TRBV2, with 10 bases aligning to TRBD1. V was pared by 6 bases and J by 8 bases, with 6 bases of the junction left unmatched. There are 13 residues in the CDR3. Germline-derived CDR1 and CDR2 are SNHLY and FYNNEI. The CDR3 sequence: CASRSGTGDGYTF. The CDR3 DNA is TGTGCCAGCAGGAGCGGGACAGGGGACGGCTACACCTTC. The variable domain in full, with the rest retrieved from reference TRBV2 and TRBJ1-2, is EPEVTQTPSHQVTQMGQEVILRCVPISNHLYFYWYRQILGQKVEFLVSFYNNEISEKSEIFDDQFSVERPDGSNFTLKIRSTKLEDSAMYFCASRSGTGDGYTFGSGTRLTVV.